This T cell receptor beta chain was captured by sequencing in a study of CD8+CD57+ T cells in acquired aplastic anemia. Previously, flow cytometry had revealed CD8+CD57+ cell expansion in the patients chosen for sequencing. Template material for TCR beta VDJ and CDR3 profiling consisted of genomic DNA. TCRdb redid the calling of the reads with MiXCR, one entry per CDR3 protein. The sample lists around 130,000 distinct CDR3 sequences, 55% to 70% occurring once. The CDR3 spans 13 residues. V lost 0 bases, J lost 11 bases, and 13 bases lay in between. Per the germline V gene, CDR1 is SGHDT and CDR2 is YYEEEE.

The chain couples TRBV5-6 to TRBJ2-3; D ambiguous. The clonotype originates from a human donor with aplastic anemia. Sequenced sample: sorted CD4+, CD8+, or CD8+CD57+ T cells (not recorded which) from PBMCs. CDR3 region: CASSLGVVEEQYF. The CDR3 DNA reads as TGTGCCAGCAGCTTGGGCGTTGTCGAGGAGCAGTATTTT.